A single sample gave rise to the 6 T cell receptor beta chains below, sequenced in a study of cytomegalovirus exposure and HLA in healthy donors. PCR used 60 Vbeta primers and 13 Jbeta primers. TCRdb keeps only in-frame clones here, not all; method: immunoSEQ multiplex PCR. In all, the sample yields approximately 140,000 clones. Input material: PBMCs. The receptor set was obtained from a woman aged 40 to 50 in good health and CMV-seronegative.

V gene TRBV7-2 combines with J gene TRBJ1-4, with D possibly being TRBD1 (6 bases). Germline V gene lookup returns CDR1 SGHTA and CDR2 FQGNSA. V lost 8 bases and J lost 4, with 11 bases in between. The CDR3 runs to 13 residues. The DNA of the CDR3 is TGTGCCAGCGGCCGGACAGTTAATGAAAAACTGTTTTTT. This encodes CASGRTVNEKLFF.

CDR3 residues: CASSYIGTGNRYEQYF. CDR3 bases: TGTGCCAGCAGCTATATCGGGACAGGGAATAGATACGAGCAGTACTTC. The chain joins TRBV28 to TRBJ2-7; 9 nucleotides match TRBD1. J lost 4 bases, V lost 6 bases, and 13 bases had no gene match. Per germline, CDR1 MDHEN and CDR2 SYDVKM. The CDR3 is 16 amino acids.

The chain is built from TRBV15 and TRBJ1-1; 7 bases fit TRBD1. The germline gives CDR1 LNHNV, CDR2 YYDKDF (reference sequence). V gave up 0 bases and J gave up 5 bases; unmatched junction bases: 6. There are 15 residues in the CDR3. Here the CDR3 DNA reads TGTGCCACCAGCAGAGAAGAGGGGGCAGAGACTGAAGCTTTCTTT. The encoded protein is CATSREEGAETEAFF.

The V call is TRBV19, the J call TRBJ1-5; 10 bases match TRBD1. Germline CDR1 LNHDA, CDR2 SQIVND (reference sequence). Germline trimming cut 6 bases from V and 4 bases from J; bases unmatched to any gene: 9. This CDR3 comprises 16 residues. CDR3: CASRGQGIVWNQPQHF. In nucleotides, the CDR3 is TGTGCCAGTAGGGGACAGGGGATCGTCTGGAATCAGCCCCAGCATTTT. The full variable domain, rest sourced from reference TRBV19 and TRBJ1-5, is DGGITQSPKYLFRKEGQNVTLSCEQNLNHDAMYWYRQDPGQGLRLIYYSQIVNDFQKGDIAEGYSVSREKKESFPLTVTSAQKNPTAFYLCASRGQGIVWNQPQHFGDGTRLSIL.

This CDR3 is CASSLGLATIQETQYF. The CDR3 DNA sequence: TGTGCCAGCAGCTTAGGACTAGCGACCATTCAAGAGACCCAGTACTTC. The chain combines TRBV5-6 with TRBJ2-5, with TRBD2 matching over 9 bases. Germline CDR1 SGHDT, CDR2 YYEEEE. Unmatched junction bases numbered 7, after V lost 2 bases and J lost 2 bases. The CDR3 covers 16 residues. Variable domain in full (rest from reference TRBV5-6 and TRBJ2-5): DAGVTQSPTHLIKTRGQQVTLRCSPKSGHDTVSWYQQALGQGPQFIFQYYEEEERQRGNFPDRFSGHQFPNYSSELNVNALLLGDSALYLCASSLGLATIQETQYFGPGTRLLVL.

This rearrangement joins TRBV5-1 to TRBJ2-7, with D tentatively TRBD1 (6 bases). This CDR3 comprises 14 residues. With 2 bases removed from V and 5 bases from J, the gap between germline ends came to 14 bases. CDR1 is SGHRS and CDR2 is YFSETQ in the germline V gene. In DNA, the CDR3 is TGCGCCAGCAGCTTAGGGACACAACTGGACGAGCAGTACTTC. This translates into CASSLGTQLDEQYF.